The present T cell receptor (beta chain) was sequenced within a study of blood T cell repertoires in COVID-19. Study background: Samples taken during acute and convalescent COVID-19 were collected in the United States, Italy and Spain. PBMCs, B-cell-depleted T cells, or T cells provided the cDNA or gDNA that made up the material.

Source study methods: Reference gene primer amplification gave nucleated cell count estimates. Here immunoSEQ multiplex PCR was the method, and the copy in TCRdb shows in-frame clones only, minus some. The D gene and trimming were derived from the DNA, and the V and J assignments and clone size from that table. Among 250,000 or so clones listed, over 75% were seen once. Germline CDR1 reads LGHDT; CDR2 reads YNNKEL (reference sequence). The CDR3 loop spans 12 amino acids. The ends were cut back, 3 bases at V and 5 bases at J, with 5 bases in the middle. This clonotype was sampled from a man in his thirties or forties who had recovered from COVID-19. The chain carries TRBV3-1 (or the pseudogene TRBV3-2) and TRBJ1-5; no firm D call. The sequenced sample was peripheral blood. CDR3 loop: CASSHNDQPQHF. The CDR3 DNA is TGTGCCAGCAGCCACAATGATCAGCCCCAGCATTTT.